This is a list of T cell receptor beta chains from one sample in a study of blood T cell repertoires in COVID-19. Method: immunoSEQ multiplex PCR; TCRdb's copy keeps in-frame clones and lacks some. The table records 90,000 to 120,000 clones, around 64% of them present only once. Sequencing was done on a sample of peripheral blood. The receptors derive from a woman aged 40 to 50 with acute or convalescent COVID-19. Both conserved end residues are part of each CDR3.

TRBV6-1,TRBJ1-2,CASSEAWGQPNYGYTF
TRBV21-1,TRBJ2-5,CATSQGQHETQYF
TRBV2,TRBJ2-2,CASSGLAGDTGELFF
TRBV6-4,TRBJ1-2,CASSVWPWGTSNYGYTF
TRBV9,TRBJ1-4,CASSVGGGGNEKLFF
TRBV4-3,TRBJ2-5,CASSQGRQGIKETQYF
TRBV12-3/TRBV12-4,TRBJ2-7,CASSFGEGPQYF
TRBV10-3,TRBJ1-1,CAAGGTGNTEAFF
TRBV29-1,TRBJ2-3,CSVDGGASTDTQYF
TRBV9,TRBJ2-7,CASSPTFQASNHEQYF
TRBV6-1,TRBJ1-6,CASSENRREPLHF
TRBV28,TRBJ1-3,CASSLLQGNTIYF
TRBV7-2,TRBJ2-2,CASRRGEVTGELFF
TRBV29-1,TRBJ2-3,CSVLAGGPVDTQYF
TRBV19,TRBJ2-3,CASSPPGLDTQYF
TRBV7-9,TRBJ2-3,CASSFRSLAGGLSTDTQYF
TRBV9,TRBJ2-7,CASSSTYRGGEQYF
TRBV14,TRBJ2-4,CASSHGTSGRQNIQYF
TRBV4-1,TRBJ2-1,CASSQQSTDRSRFF
TRBV10-1,TRBJ1-4,CARPTPGGSREKLFF
TRBV11-2,TRBJ2-1,CASSLGSGGASYNEQFF
TRBV11-2,TRBJ2-7,CASSLDYFTSGYREQYF
TRBV18,TRBJ2-3,CASSGLAGDTDTQYF
TRBV19,TRBJ2-3,CASSPKPSTGGLDTQYF
TRBV5-4,TRBJ2-7,CASSQRAKNYEQYF
TRBV29-1,TRBJ2-5,CSVASGLAGETQYF
TRBV3-1/TRBV3-2,TRBJ1-6,CASAQTGGSSPLHF
TRBV3-1/TRBV3-2,TRBJ1-1,CASRQGARSMAFF
TRBV10-3,TRBJ1-6,CATNGDWRGDSPLHF
TRBV3-1/TRBV3-2,TRBJ2-1,CASSQNSGAYNEQFF
TRBV9,TRBJ1-1,CASSVQQGSNTEAFF
TRBV7-3,TRBJ2-7,CASSQGGAYEQYF
TRBV2,TRBJ1-2,CASSLRTVNYGYTF
TRBV3-1/TRBV3-2,TRBJ2-7,CASSPRDRAYEQYF
TRBV5-1,TRBJ1-2,CASSLDGTGGGYTF
TRBV2,TRBJ2-5,CASTAQGVGQETQYF
TRBV18,TRBJ2-2,CASSPPSGLAATGELFF
TRBV6-4,TRBJ2-3,CASSDPHQGSDTQYF
TRBV4-1,TRBJ1-1,CASSQDHTGAGTEAFF
TRBV6-5,TRBJ1-1,CASTRTSAGTEAFF
TRBV19,TRBJ2-5,CASNSPAGSQETQYF
TRBV2,TRBJ1-5,CASKQGVQPQHF
TRBV5-1,TRBJ2-7,CASSGLAGSNVEQYF
TRBV4-1,TRBJ1-2,CASSQSRTTRGGYTF
TRBV9,TRBJ1-6,CASTEGQGTSPLHF
TRBV19,TRBJ1-5,CASRITGEGQPQHF
TRBV19,TRBJ2-1,CASSSSGGAVGLEQFF
TRBV28,TRBJ1-6,CASSLPNPGQGIDNSPLHF
TRBV25-1,TRBJ2-5,CASSEPQGPDETQYF
TRBV19,TRBJ1-1,CASIPLDRENTEAFF
TRBV11-2,TRBJ2-7,CASSPRGGQGAYEQYF
TRBV14,TRBJ2-1,CASSQRSMGGQVKGNEQFF
TRBV19,TRBJ2-1,CATSGTSGGLQFF
TRBV3-1/TRBV3-2,TRBJ2-2,CASNTAGELFF
TRBV10-1,TRBJ2-1,CASSEGNSENEQFF
TRBV3-1/TRBV3-2,TRBJ2-1,CASSHLTLSRDRGFYNEQFF
TRBV11-2,TRBJ2-5,CASSLSSGGQETQYF
TRBV7-2,TRBJ1-1,CASSKQNMNTEAFF